The present T cell receptor beta chain was sequenced within a study of blood T cell repertoires in COVID-19. About the research overall: Donors in the United States, Italy and Spain gave samples during acute or convalescent COVID-19. Nucleic acid was either cDNA or gDNA, and it came from T cells, B-cell-depleted T cells, or PBMCs.

This CDR3 is 14 amino acids long. Germline-derived CDR1 and CDR2 are PRHDT and FYEKMQ (reference sequence). V gave up 2 bases and J gave up 5 bases, with 12 bases separating them. Generated by immunoSEQ multiplex PCR, the TCRdb table keeps only in-frame clones and is missing some. The repertoire holds a few hundred thousand clones, with around nine tenths as singletons. The study recruited people aged roughly 18 to 100 years across about two dozen US areas. The study assigned cohorts using participant-reported clinical history. The chain combines TRBV13 with TRBJ1-2, with a tentative D call TRBD1 (5 bases). The sequencing input was PBMCs or T cells enriched from blood (not recorded which). The clonotype originates from a woman aged 45-59 years who had recovered from COVID-19. CDR3 nucleotides: TGTGCCAGCAGCTTAAGCGACAGTTTATATGGCTACACCTTC. Translating it yields CASSLSDSLYGYTF.